This T cell receptor beta chain is from a study of blood T cell repertoires in COVID-19. The CDR3 runs 16 residues. Germline-derived CDR1 and CDR2 are SGHAT and FQNNGV. Trimming stripped 5 bases from V and 0 bases from J, with 11 bases between. Using immunoSEQ multiplex PCR, the repertoire was profiled, and TCRdb retains in-frame clones only, with some absent. Among roughly 250,000 clones listed, approximately 86% were seen once. The sequence came from a woman aged 50 to 60 who had recovered from COVID-19. Sample: PBMCs or T cells enriched from blood (not recorded which). The V and J genes are TRBV11-2 and TRBJ1-6, with no clear D. The CDR3 region has the DNA TGTGCCAGCAGCCAAGACACGAGCTCCTATAATTCACCCCTCCACTTT. This encodes CASSQDTSSYNSPLHF. Drawing the rest from reference TRBV11-2 and TRBJ1-6, the complete variable domain is EAGVAQSPRYKIIEKRQSVAFWCNPISGHATLYWYQQILGQGPKLLIQFQNNGVVDDSQLPKDRFSAERLKGVDSTLKIQPAKLEDSAVYLCASSQDTSSYNSPLHFGNGTRLTVT.